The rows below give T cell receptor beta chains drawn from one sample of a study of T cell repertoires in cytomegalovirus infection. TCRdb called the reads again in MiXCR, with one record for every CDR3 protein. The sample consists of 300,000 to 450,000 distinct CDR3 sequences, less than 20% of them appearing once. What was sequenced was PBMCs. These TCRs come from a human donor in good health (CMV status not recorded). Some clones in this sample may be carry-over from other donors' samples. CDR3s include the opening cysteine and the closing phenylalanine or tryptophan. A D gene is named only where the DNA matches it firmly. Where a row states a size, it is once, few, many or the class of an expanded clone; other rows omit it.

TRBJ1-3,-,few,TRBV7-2,TGTGCCAGCAGCTTATCAAGGGCTGGAAACACCATATATTTT,CASSLSRAGNTIYF
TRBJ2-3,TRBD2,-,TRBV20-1,TGCAGTGCCAGCTGGGCTAGCGGGGGGGATACGCAGTATTTT,CSASWASGGDTQYF
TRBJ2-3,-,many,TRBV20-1,TGCAGTGTGAGGCCGGGCGGAGCACGCACAGATACGCAGTATTTT,CSVRPGGARTDTQYF
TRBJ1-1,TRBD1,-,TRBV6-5,TGTGCCAGCAGTTACCGCACAGGGGGCACTGAAGCTTTCTTT,CASSYRTGGTEAFF
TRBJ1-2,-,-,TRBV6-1,TGTGCCAGCAGTGAAGCCCGGACAATCTATGGCTACACCTTC,CASSEARTIYGYTF
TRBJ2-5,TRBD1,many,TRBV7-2,TGTGCCAGCAGCTTCAACAGGGGGGTAGAGACCCAGTACTTC,CASSFNRGVETQYF
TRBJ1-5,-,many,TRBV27,TGTGCCAGCAGTTTGTTGGGTCAGCCCCAGCATTTT,CASSLLGQPQHF
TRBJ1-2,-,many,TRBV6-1,TGTGCCAGCAGTGAAACCGGACAGACCCTCTATGGCTACACCTTC,CASSETGQTLYGYTF
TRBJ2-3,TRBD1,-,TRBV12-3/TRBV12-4,TGTGCCAGCAGTTGGACAGGGGCCGGTACGCAGTATTTT,CASSWTGAGTQYF
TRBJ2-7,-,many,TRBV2,TGTGCCAGCAGTGGAGCCTACGAGCAGTACTTC,CASSGAYEQYF
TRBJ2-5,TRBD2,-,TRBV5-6,TGTGCCAGCAGCACCAGCGGGAGGGCCACAGAGACCCAGTACTTC,CASSTSGRATETQYF
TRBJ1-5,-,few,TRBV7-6,TGTGCCAGCAGCTTAGACGATTCTAGTCAGCCCCAGCATTTT,CASSLDDSSQPQHF
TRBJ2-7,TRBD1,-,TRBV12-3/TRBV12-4,TGTGCCAGCAGGTCCTCAGCCGGGACAGGGAATCCCTACGAGCAGTACTTC,CASRSSAGTGNPYEQYF
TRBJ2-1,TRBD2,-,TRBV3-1,TGTGCCAGCAGCCAAGAGCTAGCGGGAGGGTCTTGGCAGTTCTTC,CASSQELAGGSWQFF
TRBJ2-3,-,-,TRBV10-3,TGTGCCATCAGTGAGAGCCAGGCCGCAGATACGCAGTATTTT,CAISESQAADTQYF
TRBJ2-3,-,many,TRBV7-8,TGTGCCAGCAGCTCCCCCAAGGGCATAGATACGCAGTATTTT,CASSSPKGIDTQYF
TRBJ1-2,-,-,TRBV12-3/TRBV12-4,TGTGCCAGCAGTTTATTCGACCTCGGCTACACCTTC,CASSLFDLGYTF
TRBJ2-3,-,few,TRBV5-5,TGTGCCAGCAGCTCCCTCGGTAGAACAAGCACAGATACGCAGTATTTT,CASSSLGRTSTDTQYF
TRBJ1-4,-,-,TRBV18,TGTGCCAGCTCACCTGTCAGGTCAAATGAAAAACTGTTTTTT,CASSPVRSNEKLFF
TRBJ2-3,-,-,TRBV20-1,TGCAGTGCTAGAGTAGGCAGCCGCACAGATACGCAGTATTTT,CSARVGSRTDTQYF
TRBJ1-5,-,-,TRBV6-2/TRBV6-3,TGTGCCACCAGCGAGAGAAATCAGCCCCAGCATTTT,CATSERNQPQHF
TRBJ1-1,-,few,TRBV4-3,TGCGCCAGCAGCCAAGATCTACCGGGGATGAACACTGAAGCTTTCTTT,CASSQDLPGMNTEAFF
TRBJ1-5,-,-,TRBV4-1,TGCGCCAGCAGCCAGCTCATTGTCAATCAGCCCCAGCATTTT,CASSQLIVNQPQHF
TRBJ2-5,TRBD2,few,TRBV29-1,TGCAGCGTTGCGAGGACTAGCGGACCCCCGGAGACCCAGTACTTC,CSVARTSGPPETQYF
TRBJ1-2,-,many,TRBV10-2,TGCGCCACCCAAAGTTCCAGTGAAGCTAACTATGGCTACACCTTC,CATQSSSEANYGYTF
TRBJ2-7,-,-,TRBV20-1,TGCAGTGCTAGCCCCCCGGGTATCCACGAGCAGTACTTC,CSASPPGIHEQYF
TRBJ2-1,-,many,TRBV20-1,TGCAGTCCAGTTGGGAATGAGCAGTTCTTC,CSPVGNEQFF
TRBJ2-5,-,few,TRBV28,TGTGCCAGCAGTTTAAGCCCCAGGGTAGAGACCCAGTACTTC,CASSLSPRVETQYF
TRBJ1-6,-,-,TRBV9,TGTGCCAGCAGCAACCGGGACATAAATTCACCCCTCCACTTT,CASSNRDINSPLHF
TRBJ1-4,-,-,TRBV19,TGTGCCAGTAGTCTCCGACGGGAGGCAACTAATGAAAAACTGTTTTTT,CASSLRREATNEKLFF
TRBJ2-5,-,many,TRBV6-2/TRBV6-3,TGTGCCAGCACCTCAACAAGGGGAAGGCAGTACTTC,CASTSTRGRQYF
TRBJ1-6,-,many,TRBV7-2,TGTGCCAGCAGCTTAGTAGGGTCACCCCTCCACTTT,CASSLVGSPLHF
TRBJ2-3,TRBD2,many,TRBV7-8,TGTGCCAGCAGCTTAGAAGGAGTACTAGCGGGGCCTCCCACAGATACGCAGTATTTT,CASSLEGVLAGPPTDTQYF
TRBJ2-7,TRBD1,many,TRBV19,TGTGCCAGTAGTATGGTGACAGGGACCTACGAGCAGTACTTC,CASSMVTGTYEQYF
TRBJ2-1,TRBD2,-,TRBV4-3,TGCGCCAGCAGCCCAGAGGCTAGCGGGAGTAATGAGCAGTTCTTC,CASSPEASGSNEQFF
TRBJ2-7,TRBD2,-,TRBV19,TGTGCCAGCGGGACTAGCGGAGGATACGAGCAGTACTTC,CASGTSGGYEQYF
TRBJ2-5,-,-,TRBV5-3,TGTGCCAGCAGCGACACTGGGAGAGAGACCCAGTACTTC,CASSDTGRETQYF
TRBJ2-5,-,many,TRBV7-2,TGTGCCAGCAGCTTCCTACGACGGAACCAAGAGACCCAGTACTTC,CASSFLRRNQETQYF
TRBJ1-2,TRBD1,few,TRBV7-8,TGTGCCAGCAGCACCGGACAGGGCCACGGCTACACCTTC,CASSTGQGHGYTF
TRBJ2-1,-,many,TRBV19,TGTGCCAGTAGCTCGCTGCCCTACAATGAGCAGTTCTTC,CASSSLPYNEQFF
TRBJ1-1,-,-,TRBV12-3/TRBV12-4,TGTGCCAGCAGGATGACACACACTAACACTGAAGCTTTCTTT,CASRMTHTNTEAFF
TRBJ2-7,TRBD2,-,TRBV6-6,TGTGCCAGCAGTGCCCCGGGACTAGCCTACGAGCAGTACTTC,CASSAPGLAYEQYF